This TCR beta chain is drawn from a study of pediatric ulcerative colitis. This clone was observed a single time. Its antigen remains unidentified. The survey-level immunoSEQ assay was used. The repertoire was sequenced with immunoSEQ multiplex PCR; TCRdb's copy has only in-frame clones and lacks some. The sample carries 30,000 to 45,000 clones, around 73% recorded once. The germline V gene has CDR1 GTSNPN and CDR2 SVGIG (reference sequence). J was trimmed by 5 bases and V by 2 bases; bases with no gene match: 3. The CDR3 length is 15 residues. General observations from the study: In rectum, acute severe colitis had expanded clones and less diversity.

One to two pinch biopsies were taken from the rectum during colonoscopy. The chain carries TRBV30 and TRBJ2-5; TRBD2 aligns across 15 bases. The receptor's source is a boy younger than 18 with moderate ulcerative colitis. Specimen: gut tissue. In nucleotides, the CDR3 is TGTGCCTGGAGTACCGGGACTAGCGGGGGGGAGACCCAGTACTTC. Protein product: CAWSTGTSGGETQYF.